The 23 T cell receptor beta chains given below trace back to one sample, sequenced in a study of T cell responses to AZD1222 COVID-19 vaccine. Sequencing was performed with immunoSEQ multiplex PCR; in TCRdb, only in-frame clones are kept and a portion is missing. The data show some 120,000 clones, less than 95% seen once. Here the sequenced sample was peripheral blood, taken on day 0 of MenACWY control vaccination. These receptors originate from an adult in good health.

V usage is TRBV5-4 and J usage is TRBJ1-1, with D possibly matching TRBD1 (5 bases). In germline, CDR1 is SGHNT, CDR2 YYREEE (reference sequence). The length of the CDR3 is 14 residues. The V and J ends lost 2 bases and 0 bases respectively, with 8 bases between them. DNA of the CDR3: TGTGCCAGCAGCTTTCAGGGTCTGAACACTGAAGCTTTCTTT. This gives the protein CASSFQGLNTEAFF.

The chain links TRBV13 to TRBJ2-3, with TRBD2 matching over 12 bases. CDR1 and CDR2 from the germline V gene are PRHDT and FYEKMQ (reference sequence). The ends lost 4 bases at V and 2 bases at J; junction bases unmatched: 4. The CDR3 consists of 16 residues. This CDR3 reads CASSSLAGGPTDTQYF. The CDR3 DNA sequence: TGTGCCAGCAGCTCTCTAGCGGGGGGGCCCACAGATACGCAGTATTTT.

The genes are TRBV18 and TRBJ1-6; D is uncertain. This CDR3 is built from 15 residues. Germline assignment: CDR1 KGHSH and CDR2 LQKENI. V dropped 6 bases and J dropped 8 bases, with 17 bases sitting between them. The CDR3 region is CASSQAGIAYSPLHF. CDR3 DNA sequence: TGTGCCAGCTCCCAGGCCGGGATTGCGTATTCACCCCTCCACTTT. Full variable domain (remainder filled in from reference TRBV18 and TRBJ1-6): NAGVMQNPRHLVRRRGQEARLRCSPMKGHSHVYWYRQLPEEGLKFMVYLQKENIIDESGMPKERFSAEFPKEGPSILRIQQVVRGDSAAYFCASSQAGIAYSPLHFGNGTRLTVT.

The chain employs TRBV6-5 and TRBJ1-5; TRBD1 aligns across 8 bases. Germline-derived CDR1 and CDR2 are MNHEY and SVGAGI. This CDR3 comprises 15 residues. V lost 6 bases to trimming and J lost 7 bases; unmatched junction nucleotides: 11. The CDR3 DNA reads TGTGCCAGCAGCCCGAGGTCGACAGGGGCACAGCCCCAGCATTTT. Protein product: CASSPRSTGAQPQHF.

This chain uses TRBV4-1 with TRBJ2-7, with 9 bases aligning to TRBD1. Per germline, CDR1 MGHRA and CDR2 YSYEKL. The CDR3 covers 18 residues. Trimming took 0 bases from V and 6 from J; bases not matched to a gene: 15. CDR3 region: CASSQEYLGQGGDIEQYV. The CDR3 DNA reads TGCGCCAGCAGCCAAGAGTACCTGGGACAGGGAGGGGATATCGAGCAGTACGTC.

This clone has just one count. Here the CDR3 DNA reads TGTGCCAGCAGCCCGGGATCCAGACCAGATACGCAGTATTTT. Amino acids: CASSPGSRPDTQYF. The chain joins TRBV28 to TRBJ2-3; D perhaps matches TRBD2 (5 bases). V lost 6 bases and J lost 4, with 14 bases in between. Per germline, CDR1 MDHEN and CDR2 SYDVKM. This CDR3 contains 14 residues.

This rearrangement joins TRBV29-1 to TRBJ2-3; no clear D gene. CDR3 length equals 12 residues. Germline CDR1 is SQVTM and CDR2 is ANQGSEA. V shed 4 bases and J shed 0 bases, with 5 bases lying between them. The CDR3 sequence is CSVVGSTDTQYF. For the CDR3, the DNA is TGCAGCGTTGTAGGCAGCACAGATACGCAGTATTTT.

The DNA for the CDR3 is TGTGCCACTAAAGAGCCGGGACAGGGGTTCCCCAATGAGCAGTTCTTC. It encodes CATKEPGQGFPNEQFF. The rearrangement uses TRBV5-4 and TRBJ2-1, with 10 bases that match TRBD1. Germline values: CDR1 SGHNT, CDR2 YYREEE (reference sequence). This CDR3 region has 16 residues. Unmatched junction bases numbered 15, after V lost 9 bases and J lost 6 bases.

The V call is TRBV19, the J call TRBJ1-3; 7 bases agree with TRBD1. This CDR3 has 15 amino acids. CDR1 and CDR2 (germline): LNHDA, SQIVND (reference sequence). The junction had 6 bases not matched to a gene; V was cut back by 6 bases and J by 1 base. The CDR3 bases are TGTGCCAGTAGCCCGGGACAGAGTTCTGGAAACACCATATATTTT. It yields the protein CASSPGQSSGNTIYF.

The chain employs TRBV10-3 and TRBJ1-5; 8 bases map to TRBD1. The CDR3 contains 14 residues. Germline V gives CDR1 ENHRY, CDR2 SYGVKD. J was trimmed by 1 base and V by 8 bases; bases with no gene match: 4. DNA for the CDR3: TGTGCCATCCAGGGGGCTGGGAGCAATCAGCCCCAGCATTTT. This translates into CAIQGAGSNQPQHF.

There are a few counts of this clone. The J gene is TRBJ2-3, the V gene TRBV6-5; D ambiguous. The CDR3 has 12 residues. Trimming cost V 11 bases and J 0 bases, with 9 bases left between them. Germline-derived CDR1 and CDR2 are MNHEY and SVGAGI. The CDR3 loop is CAVRASTDTQYF. CDR3 in DNA: TGTGCCGTAAGGGCTAGCACAGATACGCAGTATTTT.

This chain links TRBV10-3 with TRBJ2-1; 14 nucleotides match TRBD2. Germline assignment: CDR1 ENHRY and CDR2 SYGVKD. The CDR3 covers 16 residues. V lost 7 bases and J lost 9; bases outside the gene matches: 11. The CDR3 is CAIMTSGRALIGEQFF. In nucleotides, the CDR3 is TGTGCCATCATGACTAGCGGGAGGGCCTTGATCGGTGAGCAGTTCTTC.

The rearrangement uses TRBV2 and TRBJ2-7, with D possibly matching TRBD2 (6 bases). The CDR3 sequence is 14 residues long. The ends were cut back, 6 bases at V and 0 bases at J, with 12 bases in the middle. The V gene's germline CDR1 is SNHLY and CDR2 FYNNEI. The CDR3 DNA reads TGTGCCAGCAGGGGCGGGATCAGCTCCTACGAGCAGTACGTC. It yields the protein CASRGGISSYEQYV.

The chain recombines TRBV27 with TRBJ1-5; possibly TRBD1 for D (6 bases). V dropped 6 bases and J dropped 3 bases, with 18 bases sitting between them. The germline V gene encodes CDR1 MNHEY and CDR2 SMNVEV (reference sequence). The CDR3 totals 16 residues. The CDR3 sequence is CASRGDGRGDNQPQHF. CDR3 bases: TGTGCCAGCAGGGGGGATGGCAGGGGAGACAATCAGCCCCAGCATTTT.

The chain is built from TRBV5-6 and TRBJ2-7; 8 nucleotides agree with TRBD2. The CDR3 is 14 residues long. V shed 2 bases, J shed 3 bases, and the junction held 4 bases outside the gene matches. Germline CDR1 and CDR2: SGHDT and YYEEEE. The CDR3 protein is CASSLAGDDYEQYV. CDR3 DNA sequence: TGTGCCAGCAGCTTAGCGGGGGATGACTACGAGCAGTACGTC.

This chain uses TRBV27 with TRBJ1-5, with TRBD1 as a possible D gene (5 bases). The CDR3 loop spans 13 amino acids. Per germline, CDR1 MNHEY and CDR2 SMNVEV (reference sequence). The V gene lost 6 bases and the J gene lost 7 bases, with 13 bases spanning the gap. CDR3: CASSGGVWQPQHF. The CDR3 nucleotides are TGTGCCAGCAGCGGAGGGGTCTGGCAGCCCCAGCATTTT.

J is TRBJ1-1 and V is TRBV29-1; D is undetermined. V lost 4 bases and J lost 2, with 17 bases in between. Germline V gene data show CDR1 as SQVTM and CDR2 as ANQGSEA. The CDR3 is 15 residues long. This CDR3 is CSVVGQLKFNTEAFF. The CDR3 region has the DNA TGCAGCGTTGTCGGTCAGCTAAAATTCAACACTGAAGCTTTCTTT.

The rearrangement uses TRBV12-3 or TRBV12-4 and TRBJ1-2; TRBD1 is a possible D gene (5 bases). The CDR3 is 13 residues long. Trimming shortened V by 0 bases and J by 6 bases, and 8 bases separated the two germline ends. CDR3 in DNA: TGTGCCAGCAGTTTAGCGGGGACCCATGGCTACACCTTC. Translating it yields CASSLAGTHGYTF.

The chain is built from TRBV7-8 and TRBJ1-6; weak D call: TRBD1 (6 bases). The CDR3 is 16 residues long. Per the germline V gene, CDR1 is SGHVS and CDR2 is FQNEAQ. The ends were cut back, 1 base at V and 10 bases at J, with 17 bases in the middle. The CDR3 DNA sequence: TGTGCCAGCAGCTTAGAGGCAACAGGGTATGGGTCACCCCTCCACTTT. Its protein is CASSLEATGYGSPLHF.

This sequence joins TRBV20-1 and TRBJ2-1; 9 positions agree with TRBD1. J was trimmed by 7 bases and V by 4 bases; bases with no gene match: 2. CDR3 size: 12 residues. CDR1 DFQATT and CDR2 SNEGSKA come from the germline V gene (reference sequence). The CDR3 DNA is TGCAGTGCTAATGACAGGGGGAATGAGCAGTTCTTC. Translating it yields CSANDRGNEQFF.

The CDR3 spells CASSRSLNTEAFF. The CDR3 region has the DNA TGTGCCAGCAGCCGAAGCTTGAACACTGAAGCTTTCTTT. The chain employs TRBV12-3 or TRBV12-4 and TRBJ1-1, with D uncertain. The CDR3 covers 13 residues. Trimming removed 6 bases at V and 0 bases at J, with 8 bases between.

J is TRBJ1-1 and V is TRBV5-1, with TRBD1 as a possible D gene (5 bases). Trimming stripped 3 bases from V and 2 bases from J, with 8 bases between. Germline loops: CDR1 SGHRS, CDR2 YFSETQ. The CDR3 loop spans 13 amino acids. This CDR3 is CASSWTRNTEAFF. The CDR3 nucleotides read TGCGCCAGCAGCTGGACACGAAACACTGAAGCTTTCTTT.

The gene calls are TRBV6-4 and TRBJ2-5, with 9 bases that match TRBD2. CDR1 and CDR2 from the germline V gene are MRHNA and SNTAGT. The trim removed 0 bases at V and 0 bases at J, leaving 11 bases unmatched. The CDR3 runs to 19 residues. The CDR3 sequence is CASSDSFASGEIYQETQYF. The DNA for the CDR3 is TGTGCCAGCAGTGACTCTTTTGCTAGCGGGGAGATCTACCAAGAGACCCAGTACTTC.